The 11 T cell receptor beta chains below come from one sample, sequenced in a study of T cell repertoires in cytomegalovirus infection. Their cognate antigens are unknown. TCRdb reanalysed the reads using MiXCR and keeps one entry per CDR3 protein. The sample gives around 69,000 distinct CDR3 sequences, approximately 22% of which show up once; roughly two thirds is in the top ten. This material consisted of CD8+ T cells from cultured PBMCs, taken from culture after CMV antigen stimulation. Source of these receptors: a human donor in good health (CMV status not recorded). Some clones in this sample may be carry-over from other donors' samples.

Comments on this clonotype: At one end, the junction sequence differs from germline, possibly due to a read error. The V call is TRBV7-9, the J call TRBJ1-3; unclear D gene. The CDR3 has 11 amino acids. Germline CDR1 is SEHNR and CDR2 is FQNEAQ (reference sequence). DNA for the CDR3: TGTGCCAGCAGCTCTAGAGATCAAGAGGTTTTT. This translates into CASSSRDQEVF.

The rearrangement uses TRBV6-2 or TRBV6-3 and TRBJ1-2, with unresolved D. Germline CDR1 and CDR2: MNHEY and SVGEGT. This CDR3 contains 13 residues. Trimming removed 5 bases from V and 4 bases from J, with 11 bases in between. In DNA, the CDR3 is TGTGCCAGCAGTCCAACGGTTCTCTATGGCTACACCTTC. This translates into CASSPTVLYGYTF.

This clonotype was detected a few times. V is TRBV7-9 and J is TRBJ1-4; 9 nucleotides match TRBD1. Germline V gives CDR1 SEHNR, CDR2 FQNEAQ (reference sequence). Trimming at V came to 6 bases and at J to 2 bases, leaving 4 bases not matched to a gene. This CDR3 comprises 15 residues. Here the CDR3 reads CASRFDRGTNEKLFF. CDR3 nucleotide sequence: TGTGCCAGCAGGTTTGACAGGGGGACTAATGAAAAACTGTTTTTT. The whole variable domain, filled in from reference TRBV7-9 and TRBJ1-4, reads DTGVSQNPRHKITKRGQNVTFRCDPISEHNRLYWYRQTLGQGPEFLTYFQNEAQLEKSRLLSDRFSAERPKGSFSTLEIQRTEQGDSAMYLCASRFDRGTNEKLFFGSGTQLSVL.

The chain uses TRBV6-5 and TRBJ1-2; TRBD1 matches 8 bases. Germline CDR1 is MNHEY and CDR2 is SVGAGI. This CDR3 region has 14 residues. Losses at the gene ends were 0 bases for V and 6 bases for J; bases not matched to a gene: 3. The CDR3: CASSYSRTGNGYTF. In nucleotides, the CDR3 is TGTGCCAGCAGTTACTCGAGGACAGGGAATGGCTACACCTTC.

This rearrangement joins TRBV7-2 to TRBJ1-4; no clear D. Germline V gene lookup returns CDR1 SGHTA and CDR2 FQGNSA. V shed 9 bases and J shed 8 bases, with 10 bases lying between them. The CDR3 covers 11 residues. CDR3 coding DNA: TGTGCCAGTGGCCTGGGGGAAAAACTGTTTTTT. This codes for CASGLGEKLFF.

This clonotype was seen only a few times. This chain connects TRBV12-3 or TRBV12-4 to TRBJ1-2; no reliable D call. The ends were cut back, 2 bases at V and 4 bases at J, with 11 bases in the middle. CDR3 length: 14 amino acids. The chain's CDR3 is CASSLLGGFYGYTF. Written as DNA, the CDR3 is TGTGCCAGCAGTTTATTGGGCGGCTTCTATGGCTACACCTTC.

This clonotype was counted many times. The rearrangement links TRBV7-9 to TRBJ2-3, with 7 nucleotides matching TRBD1. This CDR3 spans 15 amino acids. J lost 2 bases, V lost 5 bases, and 7 bases had no gene match. CDR1 and CDR2 (germline): SEHNR, FQNEAQ (reference sequence). The CDR3 coding sequence is TGTGCCAGCAGCCCCCCCGGGACAGCCACAGATACGCAGTATTTT. Translation: CASSPPGTATDTQYF.

This clonotype was detected only a few times. The gene calls are TRBV28 and TRBJ2-5; either TRBD1 or TRBD2 may supply D (6 bases each). V was trimmed by 4 bases and J by 3 bases, leaving 9 bases between them. The CDR3 consists of 13 residues. Germline V gene lookup returns CDR1 MDHEN and CDR2 SYDVKM. In nucleotides, the CDR3 is TGTGCCAGCAGTTCCGGGGGCGAAGAGACCCAGTACTTC. Its protein is CASSSGGEETQYF.

This clonotype was seen a handful of times. V usage is TRBV7-9 and J usage is TRBJ1-2; 8 nucleotides line up with TRBD1. Germline V lookup: CDR1 SEHNR, CDR2 FQNEAQ (reference sequence). The CDR3 runs 16 residues. V trimming: 3 bases; J trimming: 1 base; junction bases outside the gene matches: 7. This CDR3 reads CASSFIGQGGNYGYTF. The DNA for the CDR3 is TGTGCCAGCAGCTTTATCGGACAGGGCGGTAACTATGGCTACACCTTC.

This clonotype was seen a handful of times. V gene TRBV25-1 combines with J gene TRBJ1-2; D unresolved. Germline loops: CDR1 MGHDK, CDR2 SYGVNS. The V gene lost 2 bases and the J gene lost 4 bases, with 8 bases spanning the gap. This CDR3 comprises 13 residues. CDR3 sequence reads: CASSEAESYGYTF. CDR3 DNA: TGTGCCAGCAGTGAAGCAGAAAGCTATGGCTACACCTTC.

This chain uses TRBV6-2 or TRBV6-3 with TRBJ2-5, with no clear D. The CDR3 runs to 15 residues. Germline CDR1 and CDR2: MNHEY and SVGEGT. V gave up 6 bases and J gave up 7 bases, with 21 bases separating them. DNA for the CDR3: TGTGCCAGCAGGCCTAAAATCAGAGATTGGGTGACCCAGTACTTC. Amino acid sequence: CASRPKIRDWVTQYF.